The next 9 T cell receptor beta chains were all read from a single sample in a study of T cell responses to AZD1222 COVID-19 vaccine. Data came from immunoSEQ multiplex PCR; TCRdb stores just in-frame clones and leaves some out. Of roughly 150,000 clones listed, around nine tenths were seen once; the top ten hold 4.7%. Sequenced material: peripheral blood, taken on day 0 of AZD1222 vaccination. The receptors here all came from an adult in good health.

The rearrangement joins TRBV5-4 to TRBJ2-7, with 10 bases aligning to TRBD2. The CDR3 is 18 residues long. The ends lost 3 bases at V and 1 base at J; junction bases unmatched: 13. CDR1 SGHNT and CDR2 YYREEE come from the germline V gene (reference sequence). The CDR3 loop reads CASSSSGSNNPRSYEQYF. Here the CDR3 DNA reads TGTGCCAGCAGCTCTAGCGGGAGTAACAACCCACGTTCCTACGAGCAGTACTTC.

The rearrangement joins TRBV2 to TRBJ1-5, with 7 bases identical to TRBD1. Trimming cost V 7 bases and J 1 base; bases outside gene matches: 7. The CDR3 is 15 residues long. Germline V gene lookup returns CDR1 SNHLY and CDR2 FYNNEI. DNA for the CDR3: TGTGCCAGCACAAGGGAGGGGGCGAGCAATCAGCCCCAGCATTTT. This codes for CASTREGASNQPQHF.

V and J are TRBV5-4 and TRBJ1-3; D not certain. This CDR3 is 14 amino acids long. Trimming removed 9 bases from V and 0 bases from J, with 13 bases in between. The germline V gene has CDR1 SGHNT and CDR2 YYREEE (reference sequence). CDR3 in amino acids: CATQSGYSGNTIYF. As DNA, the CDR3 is TGTGCCACACAAAGCGGTTACTCTGGAAACACCATATATTTT.

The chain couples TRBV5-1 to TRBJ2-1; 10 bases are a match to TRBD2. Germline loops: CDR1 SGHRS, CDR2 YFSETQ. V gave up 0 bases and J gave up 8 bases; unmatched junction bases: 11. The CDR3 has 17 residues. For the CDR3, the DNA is TGCGCCAGCAGCTTGGTTTGGACTAGCGGCTCCGGGGATGAGCAGTTCTTC. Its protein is CASSLVWTSGSGDEQFF.

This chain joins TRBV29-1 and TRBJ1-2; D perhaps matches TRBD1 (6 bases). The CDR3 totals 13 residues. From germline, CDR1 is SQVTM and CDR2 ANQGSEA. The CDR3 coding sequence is TGCAGTGTCGCAGGGCAGGGGCGATATGGCTACACCTTC. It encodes CSVAGQGRYGYTF. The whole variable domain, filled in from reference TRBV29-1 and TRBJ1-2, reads SAVISQKPSRDICQRGTSLTIQCQVDSQVTMMFWYRQQPGQSLTLIATANQGSEATYESGFVIDKFPISRPNLTFSTLTVSNMSPEDSSIYLCSVAGQGRYGYTFGSGTRLTVV.

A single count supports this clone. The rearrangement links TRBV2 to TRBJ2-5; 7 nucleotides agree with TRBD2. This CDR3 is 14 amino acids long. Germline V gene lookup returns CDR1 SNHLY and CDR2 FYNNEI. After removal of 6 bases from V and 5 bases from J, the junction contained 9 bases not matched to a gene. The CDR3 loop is CASRKGLELETQYF. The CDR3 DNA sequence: TGTGCCAGCAGAAAAGGACTAGAGCTCGAGACCCAGTACTTC.

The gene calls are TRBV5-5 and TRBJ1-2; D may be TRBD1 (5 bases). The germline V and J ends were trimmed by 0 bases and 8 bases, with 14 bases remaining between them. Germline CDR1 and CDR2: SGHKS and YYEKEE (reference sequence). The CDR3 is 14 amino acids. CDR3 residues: CASSLVSAQGGYTF. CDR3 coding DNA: TGTGCCAGCAGCTTGGTTAGCGCCCAGGGCGGCTACACCTTC.

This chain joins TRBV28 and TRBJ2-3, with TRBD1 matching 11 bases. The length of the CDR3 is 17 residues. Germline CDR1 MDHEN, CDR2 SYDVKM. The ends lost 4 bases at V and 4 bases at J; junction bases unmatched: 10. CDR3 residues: CASSSPPRDRGSDTQYF. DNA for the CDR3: TGTGCCAGCAGTTCGCCCCCCCGGGACAGGGGGTCAGATACGCAGTATTTT.

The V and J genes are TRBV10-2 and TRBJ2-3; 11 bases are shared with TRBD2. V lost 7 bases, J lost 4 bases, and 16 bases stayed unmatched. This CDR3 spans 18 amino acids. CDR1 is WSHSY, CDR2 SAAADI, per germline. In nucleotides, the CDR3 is TGCGCCAGCACCCCCCCGCTTACTAGCGGGAGCGACTCAGATACGCAGTATTTT. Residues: CASTPPLTSGSDSDTQYF.